The 19 T cell receptor beta chains below were found in one sample sequenced in a study of identical twins. Via MiXCR, TCRdb re-called the 5' RACE reads, giving one row per CDR3 protein. This sample has under 350,000 distinct CDR3 sequences; 8% to 9.5% occur once, and the top ten carry roughly 6.4%. These data also featured in a second study, about yellow fever vaccine responses in identical twins.

Sequences were obtained from CD8+ T cells sorted from blood. Receptor source: a woman younger than 35 in good health.

In its sample, this clonotype was seen many times. This rearrangement joins TRBV29-1 to TRBJ2-1; D is possibly TRBD1 (5 bases). This CDR3 is built from 14 residues. V lost 1 base to trimming and J lost 4 bases, with 11 bases between them. Per the germline V gene, CDR1 is SQVTM and CDR2 is ANQGSEA. CDR3 loop: CSVEGATEYNEQFF. CDR3 coding DNA: TGCAGCGTTGAAGGCGCGACAGAATACAATGAGCAGTTCTTC.

The rearrangement joins TRBV12-3 or TRBV12-4 to TRBJ1-2; TRBD1 agrees at 7 bases. V was clipped by 7 bases and J by 3 bases; unmatched bases: 5. The CDR3 runs to 13 residues. CDR3 loop: CASKYDRDYGYTF. The CDR3 DNA follows: TGTGCCAGCAAATACGACAGGGACTATGGCTACACCTTC.

This clonotype was seen ten or more times. The CDR3 loop is CASSRIPGQGNEKLFF. CDR3 sequence (DNA): TGTGCCAGCAGTCGCATTCCGGGACAGGGTAATGAAAAACTGTTTTTT. This chain uses TRBV9 with TRBJ1-4; TRBD1 matches 9 bases. Germline values: CDR1 SGDLS, CDR2 YYNGEE. J lost 4 bases, V lost 5 bases, and 9 bases had no gene match. The CDR3 spans 16 residues.

V usage is TRBV20-1 and J usage is TRBJ2-2, with D possibly matching TRBD1 (5 bases). The CDR3 consists of 14 residues. Trimming left V 4 bases short and J 0 bases short, with 9 bases between. Germline assignment: CDR1 DFQATT and CDR2 SNEGSKA (reference sequence). In DNA, the CDR3 is TGCAGTGCTATAGAAGGGGCGAACACCGGGGAGCTGTTTTTT. Translation gives CSAIEGANTGELFF.

This clonotype was counted at least ten times. This chain joins TRBV7-8 and TRBJ2-1, with 14 bases aligning to TRBD2. The CDR3 is made up of 16 amino acids. Germline CDR1 SGHVS, CDR2 FQNEAQ. Unmatched junction bases numbered 7, after V lost 5 bases and J lost 7 bases. This CDR3 is CASSVGLAGAPNEQFF. CDR3 nucleotides: TGTGCCAGCAGCGTGGGACTAGCGGGGGCCCCAAATGAGCAGTTCTTC. Complete variable domain (other parts from reference TRBV7-8 and TRBJ2-1): GAGVSQSPRYKVAKRGQDVALRCDPISGHVSLFWYQQALGQGPEFLTYFQNEAQLDKSGLPSDRFFAERPEGSVSTLKIQRTQQEDSAVYLCASSVGLAGAPNEQFFGPGTRLTVL.

This chain joins TRBV27 and TRBJ2-1; 7 bases align to TRBD2. This CDR3 contains 16 residues. The trim removed 1 base at V and 0 bases at J, leaving 3 bases unmatched. The V gene's germline CDR1 is MNHEY and CDR2 SMNVEV (reference sequence). CDR3 loop: CASSLWAGDSYNEQFF. CDR3 sequence (DNA): TGTGCCAGCAGTTTATGGGCGGGGGACTCCTACAATGAGCAGTTCTTC.

This clonotype was observed many times. The V and J genes are TRBV15 and TRBJ2-3; 13 bases fit TRBD2. Germline trimming cut 0 bases from V and 3 bases from J; bases unmatched to any gene: 3. The germline gives CDR1 LNHNV, CDR2 YYDKDF (reference sequence). CDR3 length: 17 amino acids. The CDR3 protein is CATSREPTSGRTDTQYF. CDR3 nucleotide sequence: TGTGCCACCAGCAGAGAGCCGACTAGCGGGAGGACAGATACGCAGTATTTT.

This clonotype was counted at least ten times. Compared with germline, one end of the junction differs, possibly owing to a read error. This chain connects TRBV5-1 to TRBJ2-6; the D is unclear. The CDR3 length is 11 residues. Germline lookup yields CDR1 SGHRS and CDR2 YFSETQ. The CDR3 DNA follows: TGCGCCAGCAGCTTGGATGACGGCTTGACGTTC. Translated, it gives CASSLDDGLTF.

The V and J genes are TRBV6-4 and TRBJ2-5; D is perhaps TRBD2 (5 bases). Germline loops: CDR1 MRHNA, CDR2 SNTAGT. The CDR3 is made up of 13 amino acids. The V end lost 6 bases, the J end lost 8 bases, and 16 bases lay between the germline ends. CDR3 sequence reads: CASRGMRVETQYF. CDR3 coding DNA: TGTGCCAGCAGGGGGATGCGGGTGGAAACCCAGTACTTC.

In this sample, this clonotype turned up many times. V usage is TRBV5-6 and J usage is TRBJ2-5; 7 nucleotides align to TRBD1. The CDR3 sequence is 15 residues long. Germline values: CDR1 SGHDT, CDR2 YYEEEE. With V trimmed by 0 bases and J by 5 bases, 7 bases remained unmatched. In DNA, the CDR3 is TGTGCCAGCAGCTTGGCGACAGGGAGCTCGGAGACCCAGTACTTC. It codes for CASSLATGSSETQYF.

This clonotype was observed a handful of times. The V and J genes are TRBV5-6 and TRBJ1-2, with a possible D match to TRBD1 (5 bases). The V gene's germline CDR1 is SGHDT and CDR2 YYEEEE. The V gene lost 5 bases and the J gene lost 8 bases, with 22 bases spanning the gap. The CDR3 length is 15 residues. The CDR3: CASSHVGGDLGGYTF. CDR3 bases: TGTGCCAGCAGTCACGTCGGGGGGGACCTGGGCGGCTACACCTTC.

This clonotype was seen many times. The CDR3 sequence: CASTELLPDTQYF. DNA of the CDR3: TGTGCCAGCACCGAACTTTTGCCAGATACGCAGTATTTT. The genes are TRBV28 and TRBJ2-3; D gene unclear. The germline V and J ends were trimmed by 7 bases and 4 bases, with 12 bases remaining between them. CDR3 length: 13 residues. Germline V gene sequence: CDR1 MDHEN, CDR2 SYDVKM.

CDR3 protein: CASSIWSEKLFF. For the CDR3, the DNA is TGTGCCAGTAGTATTTGGAGTGAAAAACTGTTTTTT. The V and J genes are TRBV19 and TRBJ1-4; the D is unclear. V lost 3 bases to trimming and J lost 7 bases, with 6 bases between them. This CDR3 has 12 amino acids. Germline V gene lookup returns CDR1 LNHDA and CDR2 SQIVND (reference sequence).

This clonotype was seen a few times. The chain recombines TRBV4-1 with TRBJ2-7; D unresolved. The germline CDR1 and CDR2 sequences are MGHRA and YSYEKL. Trimming shortened V by 5 bases and J by 7 bases, and 9 bases separated the two germline ends. This CDR3 is 11 amino acids long. DNA for the CDR3: TGCGCCAGCAGCTCCCGGTTGGAGCAGTACTTC. Translated, it gives CASSSRLEQYF.

In this sample, this clonotype turned up a few times. The genes are TRBV11-2 and TRBJ2-2; 8 nucleotides match TRBD1. J gave up 1 base and V 2 bases, and 9 bases lay outside the gene matches. This CDR3 has 18 amino acids. Per germline, CDR1 SGHAT and CDR2 FQNNGV. The CDR3 region has the DNA TGTGCCAGCAGCTTATCCCCCACCGGGACAGGGAACACCGGGGAGCTGTTTTTT. This sequence encodes CASSLSPTGTGNTGELFF.

This clonotype showed up just a few times. The chain joins TRBV29-1 to TRBJ2-1; TRBD2 aligns across 7 bases. This CDR3 is built from 17 residues. Germline CDR1 is SQVTM and CDR2 is ANQGSEA. V was clipped by 1 base and J by 0 bases; unmatched bases: 9. The CDR3 here is CSVEGWGGRISYNEQFF. The CDR3 DNA reads as TGCAGCGTTGAAGGCTGGGGGGGGAGAATCTCCTACAATGAGCAGTTCTTC.

This clonotype occurred many times. V usage is TRBV3-1 and J usage is TRBJ2-4; 7 nucleotides match TRBD2. The CDR3 contains 15 residues. The V gene end was trimmed by 4 bases and the J gene end by 4 bases; junction bases not matched to a gene: 7. CDR1 is LGHDT and CDR2 is YNNKEL in the germline V gene (reference sequence). The CDR3 DNA sequence: TGTGCCAGCAGCCCCCGGGAGGTTGGGAAAAACATTCAGTACTTC. The encoded protein is CASSPREVGKNIQYF.

This clonotype was counted between two and nine times. The chain joins TRBV6-4 to TRBJ2-2; 10 bases are a match to TRBD2. Germline lookup yields CDR1 MRHNA and CDR2 SNTAGT. The V gene end was trimmed by 7 bases and the J gene end by 6 bases; junction bases not matched to a gene: 14. CDR3 length: 17 residues. CDR3 in DNA: TGTGCCAGCACCCACTCAGGGGCTAGCGGGAGCCCCGGGGAGCTGTTTTTT. Protein: CASTHSGASGSPGELFF.

Ten or more counts support this clonotype. This chain links TRBV30 with TRBJ1-6; tentatively, D is TRBD1 (6 bases). Germline assignment: CDR1 GTSNPN and CDR2 SVGIG (reference sequence). Trimming took off 3 bases at V and 9 bases at J, with 18 bases between the two ends. This CDR3 is 15 amino acids long. The CDR3 is CAWSGTSDSFSPLHF. CDR3 nucleotides: TGTGCCTGGAGCGGCACATCGGACAGTTTTTCACCCCTCCACTTT.